This T cell receptor (beta chain) was obtained from a study of CD8 T cells in ankylosing spondylitis. Comments on this clonotype: Its cognate antigen is unknown.

From the 5' RACE reads, TCRdb called clonotypes with MiXCR, one entry per CDR3 protein. Of some 350,000 distinct CDR3 sequences in the sample, over 12% are singletons; the top ten hold 0.9% to 1.2%. This CDR3 comprises 15 residues. V lost 6 bases to trimming and J lost 4 bases, with 19 bases between them. Points from the study as a whole: The study identified a TCR beta motif of under ten highly homologous variants that appeared characteristic of ankylosing spondylitis blood. Disease-linked clones reportedly concentrated significantly in matched ankylosing spondylitis synovial fluid. Both synovial fluid and blood in reactive arthritis had previously been reported to carry some motif variants.

The rearrangement links TRBV12-3 or TRBV12-4 to TRBJ2-7; either TRBD1 or TRBD2 may supply D (7 bases each). The sequenced material came from blood, either unsorted or a sorted T cell fraction (not recorded which). The source is a male donor with ankylosing spondylitis or in good health (not recorded which). CDR3 sequence (DNA): TGTGCCAGCAGCTCCCAGGGGGGGGCGCAATACGAGCAGTACTTC. Its protein product is CASSSQGGAQYEQYF.